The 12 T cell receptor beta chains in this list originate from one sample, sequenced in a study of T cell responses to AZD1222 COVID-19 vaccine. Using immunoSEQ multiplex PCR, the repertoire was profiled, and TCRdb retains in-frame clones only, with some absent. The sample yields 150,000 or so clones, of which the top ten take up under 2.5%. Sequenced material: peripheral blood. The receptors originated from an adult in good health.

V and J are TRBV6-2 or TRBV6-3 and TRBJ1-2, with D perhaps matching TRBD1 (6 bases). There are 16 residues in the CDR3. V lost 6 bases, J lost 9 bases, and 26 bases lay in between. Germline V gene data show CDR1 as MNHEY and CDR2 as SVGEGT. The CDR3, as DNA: TGTGCCAGCAGCCCTCCCCTCGGCAGGGGAGATGGGAGCTACACCTTC. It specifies CASSPPLGRGDGSYTF.

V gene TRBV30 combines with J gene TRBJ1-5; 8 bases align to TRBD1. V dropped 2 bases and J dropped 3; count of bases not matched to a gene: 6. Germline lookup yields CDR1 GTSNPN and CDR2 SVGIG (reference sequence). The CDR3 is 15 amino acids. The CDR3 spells CAWSLDRDNNQPQHF. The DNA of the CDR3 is TGTGCCTGGAGTCTGGACAGGGACAACAATCAGCCCCAGCATTTT.

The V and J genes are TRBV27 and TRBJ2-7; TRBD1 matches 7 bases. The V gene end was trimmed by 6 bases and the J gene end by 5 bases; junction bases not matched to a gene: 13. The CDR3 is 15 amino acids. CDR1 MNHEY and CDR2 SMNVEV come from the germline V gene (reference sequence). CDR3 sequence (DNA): TGTGCCAGCAGCCCCATTGCAGGGGGAAGGAACGAGCAGTACTTC. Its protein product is CASSPIAGGRNEQYF.

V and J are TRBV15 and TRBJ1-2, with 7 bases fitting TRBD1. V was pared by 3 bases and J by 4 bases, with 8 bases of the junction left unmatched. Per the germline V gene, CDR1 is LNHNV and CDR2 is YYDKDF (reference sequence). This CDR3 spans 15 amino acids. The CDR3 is CATSRNRGEGYGYTF. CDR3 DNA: TGTGCCACCAGCAGGAACAGGGGAGAGGGCTATGGCTACACCTTC.

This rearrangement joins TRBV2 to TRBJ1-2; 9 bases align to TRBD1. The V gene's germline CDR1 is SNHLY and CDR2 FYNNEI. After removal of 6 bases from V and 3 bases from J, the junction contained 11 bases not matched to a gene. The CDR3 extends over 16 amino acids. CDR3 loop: CASSGTGRSSDYGYTF. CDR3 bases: TGTGCCAGCAGCGGGACAGGGCGGAGTTCCGACTATGGCTACACCTTC.

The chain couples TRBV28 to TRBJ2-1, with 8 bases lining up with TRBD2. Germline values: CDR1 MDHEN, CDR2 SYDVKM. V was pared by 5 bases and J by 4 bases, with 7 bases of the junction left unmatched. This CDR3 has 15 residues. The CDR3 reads CASSAGGASYNEQFF. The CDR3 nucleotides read TGTGCCAGCAGTGCCGGGGGGGCCTCATACAATGAGCAGTTCTTC. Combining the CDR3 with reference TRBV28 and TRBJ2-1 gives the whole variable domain DVKVTQSSRYLVKRTGEKVFLECVQDMDHENMFWYRQDPGLGLRLIYFSYDVKMKEKGDIPEGYSVSREKKERFSLILESASTNQTSMYLCASSAGGASYNEQFFGPGTRLTVL.

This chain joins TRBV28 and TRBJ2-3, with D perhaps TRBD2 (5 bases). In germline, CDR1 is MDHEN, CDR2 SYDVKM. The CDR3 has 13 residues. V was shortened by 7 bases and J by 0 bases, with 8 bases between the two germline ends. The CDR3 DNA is TGTGCCAGCAACGGGGATAGCACAGATACGCAGTATTTT. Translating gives CASNGDSTDTQYF. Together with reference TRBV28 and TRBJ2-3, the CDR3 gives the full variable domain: DVKVTQSSRYLVKRTGEKVFLECVQDMDHENMFWYRQDPGLGLRLIYFSYDVKMKEKGDIPEGYSVSREKKERFSLILESASTNQTSMYLCASNGDSTDTQYFGPGTRLTVL.

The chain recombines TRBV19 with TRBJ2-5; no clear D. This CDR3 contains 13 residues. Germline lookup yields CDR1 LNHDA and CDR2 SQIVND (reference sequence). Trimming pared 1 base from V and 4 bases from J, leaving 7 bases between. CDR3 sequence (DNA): TGTGCCAGTAGTATAGTGGTAGGAGAGACCCAGTACTTC. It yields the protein CASSIVVGETQYF.

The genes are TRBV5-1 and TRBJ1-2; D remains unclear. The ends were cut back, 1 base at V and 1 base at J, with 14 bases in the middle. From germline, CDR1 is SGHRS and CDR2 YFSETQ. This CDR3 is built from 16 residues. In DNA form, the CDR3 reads TGCGCCAGCAGCTTGAGTCAGGTGGGATTTAACTATGGCTACACCTTC. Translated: CASSLSQVGFNYGYTF.

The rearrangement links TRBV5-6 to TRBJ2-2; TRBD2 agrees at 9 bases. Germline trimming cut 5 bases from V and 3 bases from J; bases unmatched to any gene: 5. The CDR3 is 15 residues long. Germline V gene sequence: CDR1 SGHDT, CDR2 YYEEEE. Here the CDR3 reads CASRPSGADTGELFF. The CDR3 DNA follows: TGTGCCAGCAGACCTAGCGGGGCCGACACCGGGGAGCTGTTTTTT. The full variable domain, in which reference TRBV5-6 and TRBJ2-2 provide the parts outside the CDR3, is DAGVTQSPTHLIKTRGQQVTLRCSPKSGHDTVSWYQQALGQGPQFIFQYYEEEERQRGNFPDRFSGHQFPNYSSELNVNALLLGDSALYLCASRPSGADTGELFFGEGSRLTVL.

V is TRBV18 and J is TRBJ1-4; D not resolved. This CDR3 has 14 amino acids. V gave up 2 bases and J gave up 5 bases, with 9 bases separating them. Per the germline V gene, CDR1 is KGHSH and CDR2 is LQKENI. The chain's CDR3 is CASSPYGNNEKLFF. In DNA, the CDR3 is TGTGCCAGCTCACCATACGGGAACAATGAAAAACTGTTTTTT.

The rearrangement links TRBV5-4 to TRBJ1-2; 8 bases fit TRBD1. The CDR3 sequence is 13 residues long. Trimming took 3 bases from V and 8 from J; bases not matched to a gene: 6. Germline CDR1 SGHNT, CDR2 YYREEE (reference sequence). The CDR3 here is CASSSWTGRGYTF. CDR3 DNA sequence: TGTGCCAGCAGCTCCTGGACAGGGAGAGGCTACACCTTC.